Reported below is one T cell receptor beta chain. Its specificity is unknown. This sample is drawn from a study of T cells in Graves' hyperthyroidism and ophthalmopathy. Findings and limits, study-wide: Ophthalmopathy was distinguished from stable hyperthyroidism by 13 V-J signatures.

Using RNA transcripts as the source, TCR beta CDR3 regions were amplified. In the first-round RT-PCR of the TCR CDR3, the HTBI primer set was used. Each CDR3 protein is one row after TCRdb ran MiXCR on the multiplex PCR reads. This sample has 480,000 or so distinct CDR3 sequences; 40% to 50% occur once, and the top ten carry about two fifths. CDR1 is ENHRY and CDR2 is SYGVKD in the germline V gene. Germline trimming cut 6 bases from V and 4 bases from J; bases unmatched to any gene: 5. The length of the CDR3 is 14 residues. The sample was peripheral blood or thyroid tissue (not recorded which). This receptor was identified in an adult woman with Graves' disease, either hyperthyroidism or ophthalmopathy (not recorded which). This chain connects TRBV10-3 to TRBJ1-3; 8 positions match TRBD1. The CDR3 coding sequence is TGTGCCATCAGGGGAGGACAGGGAGGAAACACCATATATTTT. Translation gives CAIRGGQGGNTIYF.